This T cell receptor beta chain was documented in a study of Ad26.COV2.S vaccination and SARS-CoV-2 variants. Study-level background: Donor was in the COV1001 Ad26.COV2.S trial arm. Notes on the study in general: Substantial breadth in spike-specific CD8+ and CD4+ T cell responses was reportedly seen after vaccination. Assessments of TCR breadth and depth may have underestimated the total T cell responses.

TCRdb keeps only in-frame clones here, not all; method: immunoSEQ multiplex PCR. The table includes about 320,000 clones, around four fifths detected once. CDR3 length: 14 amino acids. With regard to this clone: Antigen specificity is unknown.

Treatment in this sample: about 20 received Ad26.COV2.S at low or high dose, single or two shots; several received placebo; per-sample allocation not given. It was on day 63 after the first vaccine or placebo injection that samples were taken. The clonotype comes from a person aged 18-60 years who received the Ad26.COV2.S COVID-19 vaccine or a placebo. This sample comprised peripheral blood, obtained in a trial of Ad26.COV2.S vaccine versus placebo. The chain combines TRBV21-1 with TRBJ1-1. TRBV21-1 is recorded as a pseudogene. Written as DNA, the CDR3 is TGTGCCAGCAGCAAATCCTTTGTCCTCACTGAAGCTTTCTTT. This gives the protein CASSKSFVLTEAFF.